A selection of T cell receptor beta chains follows, all from one sample in a study of T-cell memory formation after mild COVID-19. Each CDR3 protein is one row after TCRdb ran MiXCR on the 5' RACE reads. The sample contains 250,000 to 400,000 distinct CDR3 sequences, approximately 14% of which appear only once. Sequences were obtained from PBMCs or a T cell subset sorted from them (not recorded which). The receptors come from a young man who had mild COVID-19 (a few samples of this study predate the infection). Cell type and time point are not known. CDR3s include the opening cysteine and the closing phenylalanine or tryptophan. Each record gives: clone size, V gene, J gene, D gene, CDR3 protein, CDR3 DNA. A D gene is named only where the DNA matches it firmly. Some rows mark clone size as missing; the rest say once, few, many or name a class of expanded clone.

>.|TRBV14|TRBJ2-1|TRBD2
CASSLHWEGGSEQFF
TGTGCCAGCAGCCTACATTGGGAGGGTGGCAGCGAGCAGTTCTTC
>few|TRBV9|TRBJ1-5|TRBD1
CASSVGTGGGQPQHF
TGTGCCAGCAGCGTTGGGACAGGGGGCGGTCAGCCCCAGCATTTT
>.|TRBV24-1|TRBJ2-5|.
CATSDHSDSGARAATQYF
TGTGCCACCAGTGACCACTCCGACAGTGGGGCCCGAGCGGCGACCCAGTACTTC
>.|TRBV27|TRBJ2-1|.
CATHEQFF
TGTGCCACCCATGAGCAGTTCTTC
>.|TRBV20-1|TRBJ2-1|TRBD1
CSASDRVDEQFF
TGCAGTGCTAGCGACAGGGTCGATGAGCAGTTCTTC
>many|TRBV7-2|TRBJ1-5|.
CASSPGTVNQPQHF
TGTGCCAGCAGCCCCGGGACGGTCAATCAGCCCCAGCATTTT
>many|TRBV29-1|TRBJ2-1|.
CSAKRTVTYNEQFF
TGCAGCGCCAAGCGGACAGTTACATACAATGAGCAGTTCTTC
>.|TRBV18|TRBJ1-2|.
CASSPGADYGYTF
TGTGCCAGCTCACCGGGGGCAGACTATGGCTACACCTTC
>few|TRBV11-2|TRBJ2-3|.
CASSLGGGADTQYF
TGTGCCAGCAGCTTAGGGGGGGGCGCAGATACGCAGTATTTT
>few|TRBV5-1|TRBJ2-2|TRBD1
CASSTPPTGVTGELFF
TGCGCCAGCAGCACCCCTCCGACAGGGGTGACCGGGGAGCTGTTTTTT
>.|TRBV20-1|TRBJ2-5|TRBD2
CSARRRGVETQYF
TGCAGTGCGAGGAGGCGGGGGGTAGAGACCCAGTACTTC
>.|TRBV6-5|TRBJ1-3|TRBD1
CASVGQGGNTIYF
TGTGCCAGCGTGGGACAGGGCGGAAACACCATATATTTT
>few|TRBV11-1|TRBJ1-1|.
CASSLSGSTAEAFF
TGTGCCAGCAGCTTATCGGGTTCCACCGCCGAAGCTTTCTTT
>many|TRBV3-1|TRBJ2-4|.
CASSQDGRVTNIQYF
TGTGCCAGCAGCCAAGATGGACGGGTTACGAACATTCAGTACTTC
>few|TRBV24-1|TRBJ2-6|.
CATSEEYRDTRPSGANVLTF
TGTGCCACCAGTGAGGAGTATCGGGACACAAGGCCCTCTGGGGCCAACGTCCTGACTTTC
>few|TRBV7-9|TRBJ2-7|TRBD1
CASSRGQNYEQYF
TGTGCCAGCAGTCGGGGACAGAACTACGAGCAGTACTTC
>many|TRBV5-1|TRBJ2-1|TRBD2
CASSLPSGGTNEQFF
TGCGCCAGCAGCTTGCCCAGCGGGGGCACCAATGAGCAGTTCTTC
>few|TRBV5-6|TRBJ1-2|.
CASSLAGGIYGYTF
TGTGCCAGCAGCTTGGCAGGCGGGATTTATGGCTACACCTTC
>.|TRBV4-3|TRBJ2-3|TRBD2
CASSQETSGGPITDTQYF
TGCGCCAGCAGCCAAGAAACTAGCGGGGGGCCGATCACAGATACGCAGTATTTT
>few|TRBV7-8|TRBJ2-1|TRBD2
CASSFRGSGGSYNEQFF
TGTGCCAGCAGCTTTCGGGGTAGCGGGGGCTCCTACAATGAGCAGTTCTTC
>.|TRBV7-9|TRBJ1-3|TRBD1
CASSVGTGAGNTIYF
TGTGCCAGCAGCGTCGGGACAGGCGCTGGAAACACCATATATTTT
>few|TRBV6-5|TRBJ2-5|TRBD1
CASRTGGFAETQYF
TGTGCCAGCAGAACAGGGGGCTTTGCAGAGACCCAGTACTTC